Shown below are 7 T cell receptor beta chains from a single sample sequenced in a study of cytomegalovirus exposure and HLA in healthy donors (dated by TCRdb to the late 2010s). Libraries were made using the immunoSEQ multiplex PCR assay. For the multiplex PCR, a mixture combining 60 forward primers for TCR Vbeta segments and 13 reverse primers for TCR Jbeta segments was used. TCRdb took this table from immuneACCESS and kept in-frame rearrangements with V and J called. Such tables lack part of the clones; where checked against another copy, unresolved V genes explain under half of the gap, and the rest is unexplained. The table kept for this sample lists 100,000 to 150,000 clones. The biggest ten clones account for 1.5% to 2% of the sample. The sequencing input was PBMCs. The receptors here all came from a woman aged 40-49 years in good health and CMV-seropositive.

CDR3 sequence: CASSQAGGTLQGGELFF. The CDR3 DNA sequence: TGCGCCAGCAGCCAGGCTGGGGGGACCCTTCAAGGCGGGGAGCTGTTTTTT. The chain couples TRBV4-1 to TRBJ2-2; perhaps TRBD2 as D (6 bases). This CDR3 contains 17 residues. With 3 bases removed from V and 7 bases from J, the gap between germline ends came to 21 bases. Per germline, CDR1 MGHRA and CDR2 YSYEKL.

The chain carries TRBV15 and TRBJ2-7; a possible D gene is TRBD2 (5 bases). The CDR3 totals 17 residues. Between the trimmed V and J ends, which lost 0 bases and 0 bases, there was a span of 15 bases. Germline V gives CDR1 LNHNV, CDR2 YYDKDF (reference sequence). The CDR3: CATSRDLSSGLSYEQYF. The CDR3 DNA follows: TGTGCCACCAGCAGAGATCTCTCGAGCGGACTCTCCTACGAGCAGTACTTC. The whole variable domain, remainder taken from reference TRBV15 and TRBJ2-7, is DAMVIQNPRYQVTQFGKPVTLSCSQTLNHNVMYWYQQKSSQAPKLLFHYYDKDFNNEADTPDNFQSRRPNTSFCFLDIRSPGLGDTAMYLCATSRDLSSGLSYEQYFGPGTRLTVT.

The chain couples TRBV7-8 to TRBJ1-4; a possible D gene is TRBD1 (5 bases). The ends were cut back, 1 base at V and 6 bases at J, with 12 bases in the middle. The germline V gene has CDR1 SGHVS and CDR2 FQNEAQ. The CDR3 spans 15 residues. Here the CDR3 reads CASSLVYRMDEKLFF. The CDR3 DNA reads TGTGCCAGCAGCTTAGTGTACAGGATGGATGAAAAACTGTTTTTT. Variable domain in full (rest from reference TRBV7-8 and TRBJ1-4): GAGVSQSPRYKVAKRGQDVALRCDPISGHVSLFWYQQALGQGPEFLTYFQNEAQLDKSGLPSDRFFAERPEGSVSTLKIQRTQQEDSAVYLCASSLVYRMDEKLFFGSGTQLSVL.

The chain links TRBV5-1 to TRBJ1-5; D uncertain. The CDR3 has 13 residues. Germline CDR1 SGHRS, CDR2 YFSETQ. V lost 0 bases, J lost 8 bases, and 9 bases lay in between. The CDR3 region is CASSLAGYEPQHF. The CDR3 bases are TGCGCCAGCAGCTTGGCCGGGTATGAGCCCCAGCATTTT.

This chain links TRBV2 with TRBJ1-2, with D uncertain. The germline V and J ends were trimmed by 7 bases and 3 bases, with 9 bases remaining between them. The germline CDR1 and CDR2 sequences are SNHLY and FYNNEI. The CDR3 consists of 12 residues. CDR3 DNA: TGTGCCAGCAACAATGTGGACTATGGCTACACCTTC. Translation gives CASNNVDYGYTF.

The V gene is TRBV11-2, the J gene TRBJ1-3, with D perhaps TRBD1 (5 bases). The V end lost 1 base, the J end lost 8 bases, and 6 bases lay between the germline ends. CDR3 length: 12 amino acids. Germline lookup yields CDR1 SGHAT and CDR2 FQNNGV. The CDR3 loop reads CASSLGGDTIYF. The CDR3 nucleotides read TGTGCCAGCAGCTTAGGGGGGGACACCATATATTTT.

The CDR3 loop is CASSEREGKTQYF. The CDR3 DNA sequence: TGTGCCAGCAGTGAAAGGGAGGGAAAGACCCAGTACTTC. The V call is TRBV2, the J call TRBJ2-5, with 7 positions matching TRBD2. CDR3 length equals 13 residues. The ends lost 2 bases at V and 6 bases at J; junction bases unmatched: 3. CDR1 is SNHLY, CDR2 FYNNEI, per germline.